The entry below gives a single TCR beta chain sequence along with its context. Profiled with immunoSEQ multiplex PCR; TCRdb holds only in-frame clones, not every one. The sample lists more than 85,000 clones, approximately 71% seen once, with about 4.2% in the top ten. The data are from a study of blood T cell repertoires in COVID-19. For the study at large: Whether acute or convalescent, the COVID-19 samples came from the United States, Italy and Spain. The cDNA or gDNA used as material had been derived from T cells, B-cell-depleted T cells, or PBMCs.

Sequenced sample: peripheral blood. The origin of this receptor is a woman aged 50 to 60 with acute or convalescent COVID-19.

Here the CDR3 DNA reads TGTGCCAGCAGCACGTCAGGTCCCTACGAGCAGTACTTC. Its protein product is CASSTSGPYEQYF. The rearrangement uses TRBV7-9 and TRBJ2-7; D not certain. The CDR3 covers 13 residues. The V gene's germline CDR1 is SEHNR and CDR2 FQNEAQ (reference sequence). V gave up 5 bases and J gave up 2 bases, with 10 bases separating them.